This passage covers 22 T cell receptor beta chains from one sample sequenced in a study of T cell responses to AZD1222 COVID-19 vaccine. Some clones are missing from TCRdb's copy, which holds only in-frame ones; the method was immunoSEQ multiplex PCR. The sample includes nearly 110,000 clones, 70% to 90% seen only once; the top ten take 4.5% to 5.5%. The starting material was peripheral blood, obtained 28 days after the second AZD1222 dose. The receptor source for this set is an adult who received the AZD1222 COVID-19 vaccine.

This rearrangement joins TRBV3-1 (or the pseudogene TRBV3-2) to TRBJ1-4; tentatively, D is TRBD1 (5 bases). CDR3 length equals 15 residues. Germline assignment: CDR1 LGHDT and CDR2 YNNKEL (reference sequence). V was cut by 0 bases and J by 5 bases, with 10 bases left in between. In DNA form, the CDR3 reads TGTGCCAGCAGCCAAGAGGACACGTTAAATGAAAAACTGTTTTTT. Encoded protein: CASSQEDTLNEKLFF.

The chain combines TRBV18 with TRBJ2-7; no clear D. The CDR3 has 14 residues. CDR1 KGHSH and CDR2 LQKENI come from the germline V gene. V lost 0 bases and J lost 5, with 11 bases in between. CDR3 sequence: CASSPPNNRDEQYF. The CDR3 DNA sequence: TGTGCCAGCTCACCACCCAACAACCGGGACGAGCAGTACTTC.

Written as DNA, the CDR3 is TGTGCCAGCAGCCCGGGTCCCGGGACAGGAGATTACGAGCAGTACTTC. This translates into CASSPGPGTGDYEQYF. V and J are TRBV21-1 and TRBJ2-7; no check of the table's D call, TRBD1, against the DNA was made. TRBV21-1 is given as a pseudogene. The CDR3 totals 16 residues.

This rearrangement joins TRBV6-5 to TRBJ2-7; no firm D call. V was shortened by 7 bases and J by 0 bases, with 13 bases between the two germline ends. Germline V gene lookup returns CDR1 MNHEY and CDR2 SVGAGI. The CDR3 runs 14 residues. The CDR3 DNA reads TGTGCCAGCACGGGCCAGGCCCCCTCCTACGAGCAGTACTTC. It encodes CASTGQAPSYEQYF.

The chain recombines TRBV9 with TRBJ2-1, with 7 positions matching TRBD2. The CDR3 spans 15 residues. Germline-derived CDR1 and CDR2 are SGDLS and YYNGEE. With 0 bases clipped from V and 1 base from J, the junction kept 1 base outside the gene matches. The CDR3 reads CASSVVGGSYNEQFF. CDR3 in DNA: TGTGCCAGCAGCGTAGTGGGGGGGTCCTACAATGAGCAGTTCTTC.

The chain combines TRBV28 with TRBJ2-1; D gene ambiguous. CDR1 and CDR2 (germline): MDHEN, SYDVKM. Trimming pared 6 bases from V and 9 bases from J, leaving 9 bases between. There are 11 residues in the CDR3. CDR3 in DNA: TGTGCCAGCAGGCTTCGCACTGAGCAGTTCTTC. Amino acids: CASRLRTEQFF. Complete variable domain (other parts from reference TRBV28 and TRBJ2-1): DVKVTQSSRYLVKRTGEKVFLECVQDMDHENMFWYRQDPGLGLRLIYFSYDVKMKEKGDIPEGYSVSREKKERFSLILESASTNQTSMYLCASRLRTEQFFGPGTRLTVL.

This chain uses TRBV7-2 with TRBJ1-1; maybe TRBD1 (5 bases). Germline loops: CDR1 SGHTA, CDR2 FQGNSA. This CDR3 is built from 14 residues. Trimming left V 5 bases short and J 5 bases short, with 15 bases between. CDR3 protein: CASSPRREGTEAFF. CDR3 nucleotides: TGTGCCAGCAGCCCCCGGAGGGAGGGGACTGAAGCTTTCTTT.

The V and J genes are TRBV28 and TRBJ1-2, with 7 bases identical to TRBD1. J gave up 2 bases and V 4 bases, and 4 bases lay outside the gene matches. Per germline, CDR1 MDHEN and CDR2 SYDVKM. The CDR3 loop spans 14 amino acids. CDR3 DNA sequence: TGTGCCAGCAGTTCCCCAGGGGGGAACTATGGCTACACCTTC. It yields the protein CASSSPGGNYGYTF.

This clone is labeled as medium-sized. The rearrangement links TRBV6-4 to TRBJ2-3, with 12 positions matching TRBD1. This CDR3 is built from 15 residues. Germline CDR1 MRHNA, CDR2 SNTAGT. With V trimmed by 2 bases and J by 6 bases, 3 bases remained unmatched. CDR3 sequence (DNA): TGTGCCAGCAGTGACGGGGGACAGGGGGCGGATACGCAGTATTTT. This sequence encodes CASSDGGQGADTQYF.

The chain couples TRBV12-3 or TRBV12-4 to TRBJ2-7; D might be TRBD1 (5 bases). The CDR3 is made up of 13 amino acids. The V and J ends lost 6 bases and 2 bases respectively, with 11 bases between them. The chain's CDR3 is CASSPDSPYEQYF. The CDR3 DNA reads as TGTGCCAGCAGCCCCGACAGCCCCTACGAGCAGTACTTC.

V usage is TRBV19 and J usage is TRBJ1-1; D is uncertain. The germline CDR1 and CDR2 sequences are LNHDA and SQIVND (reference sequence). This CDR3 has 14 residues. V was cut by 3 bases and J by 6 bases, with 14 bases left in between. CDR3 sequence: CASSIGGKAPEAFF. The CDR3 bases are TGTGCCAGTAGTATTGGCGGGAAGGCCCCTGAAGCTTTCTTT.

This clone was picked up one time. The chain has TRBV2 and TRBJ2-3; D is ambiguous. Germline CDR1 SNHLY, CDR2 FYNNEI. Trimming took 3 bases from V and 0 from J, leaving 7 bases between them. This CDR3 has 14 amino acids. The CDR3 region has the DNA TGTGCCAGCAGTGAGCTCTCTAGCACAGATACGCAGTATTTT. This gives the protein CASSELSSTDTQYF.

CDR3 nucleotide sequence: TGTGCCAGCAGCTTCGTCACTAGCACAGATACGCAGTATTTT. Encoded protein: CASSFVTSTDTQYF. This chain connects TRBV7-2 to TRBJ2-3; D uncertain. Trimming cost V 3 bases and J 0 bases, with 7 bases left between them. This CDR3 is built from 14 residues. Germline V lookup: CDR1 SGHTA, CDR2 FQGNSA. The full variable domain, in which reference TRBV7-2 and TRBJ2-3 provide the parts outside the CDR3, is GAGVSQSPSNKVTEKGKDVELRCDPISGHTALYWYRQSLGQGLEFLIYFQGNSAPDKSGLPSDRFSAERTGGSVSTLTIQRTQQEDSAVYLCASSFVTSTDTQYFGPGTRLTVL.

The J gene is TRBJ1-3, the V gene TRBV2, with D possibly TRBD1 on 6 matching bases. Germline-derived CDR1 and CDR2 are SNHLY and FYNNEI. Trimming stripped 11 bases from V and 4 bases from J, with 12 bases between. CDR3 length: 12 amino acids. CDR3 amino acids: CAGGGVGNTIYF. As DNA, the CDR3 is TGTGCCGGAGGGGGAGTCGGAAACACCATATATTTT.

The chain has TRBV25-1 and TRBJ1-1, with 9 nucleotides matching TRBD1. The CDR3 consists of 15 residues. Germline CDR1 reads MGHDK; CDR2 reads SYGVNS. The V and J ends lost 2 bases and 6 bases, in that order; junction bases with no gene match: 7. The CDR3 here is CASSEPGTGKAEAFF. The CDR3, as DNA: TGTGCCAGCAGTGAACCCGGGACAGGGAAAGCTGAAGCTTTCTTT.

This clone was recorded only once. The rearrangement links TRBV10-3 to TRBJ2-3; 14 bases align to TRBD2. This CDR3 has 16 residues. With 4 bases clipped from V and 2 bases from J, the junction kept 2 bases outside the gene matches. The germline V gene has CDR1 ENHRY and CDR2 SYGVKD. The CDR3 DNA reads TGTGCCATCAGTGGACTAGCGGGGGGGTTCACAGATACGCAGTATTTT. It is translated as CAISGLAGGFTDTQYF.

The chain uses TRBV19 and TRBJ1-5, with 8 bases that match TRBD1. Germline V gene lookup returns CDR1 LNHDA and CDR2 SQIVND (reference sequence). V was pared by 6 bases and J by 5 bases, with 3 bases of the junction left unmatched. The CDR3 covers 13 residues. CDR3 coding DNA: TGTGCCAGTAGCGGGACAGGCGATCAGCCCCAGCATTTT. Its protein is CASSGTGDQPQHF.

The chain links TRBV7-3 to TRBJ2-7; tentatively, D is TRBD1 or TRBD2 (5 bases each). The CDR3 extends over 15 amino acids. V was shortened by 2 bases and J by 4 bases, with 15 bases between the two germline ends. Germline V gene lookup returns CDR1 SGHTA and CDR2 FQGTGA. The CDR3 spells CASSLLGDLGYEQYF. DNA for the CDR3: TGTGCCAGCAGCTTATTGGGGGATCTCGGATACGAGCAGTACTTC.

The chain recombines TRBV12-3 or TRBV12-4 with TRBJ2-7; the D gene is possibly TRBD2 (5 bases). This CDR3 region has 13 residues. V lost 6 bases and J lost 4, with 13 bases in between. The CDR3 region has the DNA TGTGCCAGCAGCCCTGGCGAGGGTTACGAGCAGTACTTC. It translates to CASSPGEGYEQYF.

This clone has a single count. In DNA form, the CDR3 reads TGTGCCAGCAGTTTATCGACAGGGTCTTACAATTCACCCCTCCACTTT. The encoded protein is CASSLSTGSYNSPLHF. This rearrangement joins TRBV27 to TRBJ1-6, with 7 bases identical to TRBD1. The CDR3 consists of 16 residues. Germline loops: CDR1 MNHEY, CDR2 SMNVEV (reference sequence). J was trimmed by 7 bases and V by 0 bases; bases with no gene match: 6.

The chain carries TRBV19 and TRBJ1-3; D is possibly TRBD1 (6 bases). This CDR3 comprises 14 residues. The ends were cut back, 4 bases at V and 1 base at J, with 8 bases in the middle. The V gene's germline CDR1 is LNHDA and CDR2 SQIVND (reference sequence). CDR3 sequence (DNA): TGTGCCAGTAGTACAGGGGTGTCTGGAAACACCATATATTTT. Translated: CASSTGVSGNTIYF.

This clone was found once. The rearrangement links TRBV14 to TRBJ1-2, with D unclear. V was clipped by 0 bases and J by 1 base, with 9 bases between them. The CDR3 consists of 15 residues. CDR1 SGHDN and CDR2 FVKESK come from the germline V gene. The CDR3 is CASSQEQGFNYGYTF. CDR3 nucleotide sequence: TGTGCCAGCAGCCAAGAGCAAGGGTTTAACTATGGCTACACCTTC.